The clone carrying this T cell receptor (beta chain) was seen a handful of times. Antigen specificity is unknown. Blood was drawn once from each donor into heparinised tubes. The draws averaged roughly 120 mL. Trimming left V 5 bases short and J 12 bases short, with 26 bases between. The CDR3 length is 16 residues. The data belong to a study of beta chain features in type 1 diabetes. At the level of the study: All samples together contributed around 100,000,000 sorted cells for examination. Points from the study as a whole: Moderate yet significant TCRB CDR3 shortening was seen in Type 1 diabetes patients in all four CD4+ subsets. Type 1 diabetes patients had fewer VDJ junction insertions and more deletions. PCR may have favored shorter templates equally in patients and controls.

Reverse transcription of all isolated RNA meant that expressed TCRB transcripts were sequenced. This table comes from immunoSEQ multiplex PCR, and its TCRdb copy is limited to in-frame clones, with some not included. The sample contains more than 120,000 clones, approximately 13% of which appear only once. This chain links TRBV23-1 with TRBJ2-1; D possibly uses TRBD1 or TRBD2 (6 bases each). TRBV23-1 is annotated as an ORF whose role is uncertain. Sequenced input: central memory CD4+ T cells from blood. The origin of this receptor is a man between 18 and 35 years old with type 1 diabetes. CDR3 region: CASSDTTGAPFLRQFF. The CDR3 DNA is TGCGCCAGCAGTGATACCACGGGGGCCCCTTTTTTAAGGCAGTTCTTC.